The rows below give T cell receptor beta chains drawn from one sample of a study of blood T cell repertoires in COVID-19. Generated by immunoSEQ multiplex PCR, the TCRdb table keeps only in-frame clones and is missing some. Of about 250,000 clones in the sample, about nine tenths were seen once. Sequencing input: PBMCs or T cells enriched from blood (not recorded which). Receptor source: a man in his forties or fifties who had recovered from COVID-19. The CDR3 runs from the conserved cysteine through the conserved F or W. D genes are given only for firm matches. Size is stated for part of the rows, as once, few or many counts, or as a class when the clone is expanded.

CDR3 | DNA | length | D | J | V | size
CASSPGPGDYEQYF | TGCGCCAGCAGCCCGGGGCCAGGGGACTACGAGCAGTACTTC | 14 | NA | TRBJ2-7 | TRBV5-1 | NA
CASSIGTGLGELFF | TGTGCCAGTAGTATAGGGACAGGGCTCGGGGAGCTGTTTTTT | 14 | TRBD1 | TRBJ2-2 | TRBV19 | NA
CASSLSIGVHNQPQHF | TGTGCCAGCAGTTTATCGATCGGGGTCCACAATCAGCCCCAGCATTTT | 16 | NA | TRBJ1-5 | TRBV27 | NA
CASSGTATSGNTIYF | TGTGCCAGCAGTGGGACAGCCACCTCTGGAAACACCATATATTTT | 15 | TRBD1 | TRBJ1-3 | TRBV5-4 | NA
CASSTDRVLAQFF | TGTGCCAGCAGCACCGACAGGGTGTTGGCGCAGTTCTTC | 13 | TRBD1 | TRBJ2-1 | TRBV7-9 | NA
CASSENAGVADTQYF | TGTGCCAGCAGTGAAAATGCAGGGGTCGCAGATACGCAGTATTTT | 15 | NA | TRBJ2-3 | TRBV6-1 | NA
CASTPVPERYEQYF | TGTGCCAGCACCCCGGTCCCGGAGCGCTACGAGCAGTACTTC | 14 | NA | TRBJ2-7 | TRBV7-2 | NA
CASSRQLEWEQYF | TGTGCCAGTAGTCGTCAATTAGAGTGGGAGCAGTACTTC | 13 | NA | TRBJ2-7 | TRBV19 | once
CASRRGDKANYGYTF | TGTGCCAGCCGACGAGGGGACAAAGCTAACTATGGCTACACCTTC | 15 | NA | TRBJ1-2 | TRBV9 | NA
CASSSAPQETQYF | TGTGCCAGCAGCAGCGCGCCGCAAGAGACCCAGTACTTC | 13 | NA | TRBJ2-5 | TRBV13 | NA
CASSRPLSRGTGELFF | TGTGCCAGCTCTCGGCCTCTATCGCGAGGCACCGGGGAGCTGTTTTTT | 16 | NA | TRBJ2-2 | TRBV27 | NA
CASSEGEGTGGGNQPQHF | TGTGCCAGCAGTGAAGGAGAGGGGACAGGAGGAGGCAATCAGCCCCAGCATTTT | 18 | TRBD1 | TRBJ1-5 | TRBV4-2 | NA
CSASGLAGEQYF | TGCAGTGCTAGTGGACTAGCGGGAGAGCAGTACTTC | 12 | TRBD2 | TRBJ2-7 | TRBV20-1 | NA
CASSPLGLSNEKLFF | TGTGCCAGCTCACCCCTTGGTTTAAGCAATGAAAAACTGTTTTTT | 15 | NA | TRBJ1-4 | TRBV18 | NA
CASSQNLASGGLNTGELFF | TGTGCCAGCAGCCAAAACCTGGCTAGCGGGGGACTGAACACCGGGGAGCTGTTTTTT | 19 | TRBD2 | TRBJ2-2 | TRBV3-1/TRBV3-2 | NA
CASSRQGASTDTQYF | TGTGCCAGCAGCCGACAGGGGGCTAGCACAGATACGCAGTATTTT | 15 | NA | TRBJ2-3 | TRBV21-1 | NA
CASSRIFRGLEETQYF | TGCGCCAGCAGCCGTATCTTCAGGGGGCTGGAAGAGACCCAGTACTTC | 16 | TRBD1 | TRBJ2-5 | TRBV4-1 | NA
CASRRRQADTQYF | TGTGCCAGCAGACGACGACAAGCAGATACGCAGTATTTT | 13 | NA | TRBJ2-3 | TRBV11-2 | NA
CASSYSITGEKLFF | TGTGCCAGCAGTTACTCCATAACCGGGGAAAAACTGTTTTTT | 14 | NA | TRBJ1-4 | TRBV6-5 | NA
CASSLGAAGALPGEQFF | TGTGCCAGCAGCTTAGGAGCTGCGGGGGCTCTCCCAGGTGAGCAGTTCTTC | 17 | NA | TRBJ2-1 | TRBV11-2 | NA
CASSLGREGTGELFF | TGTGCCAGCAGCTTAGGCAGGGAAGGAACCGGGGAGCTGTTTTTT | 15 | NA | TRBJ2-2 | TRBV7-6 | NA
CASSIEGLAVNEQFF | TGTGCCAGTAGTATAGAGGGACTAGCAGTCAATGAGCAGTTCTTC | 15 | TRBD2 | TRBJ2-1 | TRBV19 | NA
CASSLGQGWIMNTEAFF | TGTGCCAGCAGCTTGGGGCAGGGGTGGATCATGAACACTGAAGCTTTCTTT | 17 | NA | TRBJ1-1 | TRBV5-6 | once
CASSHLLRTGANEQFF | TGCGCCAGCAGCCACCTACTTAGGACAGGGGCTAATGAGCAGTTCTTC | 16 | TRBD1 | TRBJ2-1 | TRBV4-1 | NA
CASSQNPLVTTPDTQYF | TGTGCCAGCAGCCAAAACCCTCTCGTAACCACTCCCGATACGCAGTATTTT | 17 | NA | TRBJ2-3 | TRBV3-1/TRBV3-2 | NA
CASSPWTGENGYTF | TGTGCCAGCAGCCCATGGACAGGGGAAAATGGCTACACCTTC | 14 | TRBD1 | TRBJ1-2 | TRBV3-1/TRBV3-2 | NA
CAWSARDREAFF | TGTGCCTGGAGCGCCCGGGACAGGGAAGCTTTCTTT | 12 | TRBD1 | TRBJ1-1 | TRBV30 | NA
CASTPGVSRQPQHF | TGTGCCAGCACCCCGGGAGTTTCCCGTCAGCCCCAGCATTTT | 14 | NA | TRBJ1-5 | TRBV4-2 | NA
CATSSGQGNQPQHF | TGTGCCACCAGCTCCGGACAGGGGAATCAGCCCCAGCATTTT | 14 | TRBD1 | TRBJ1-5 | TRBV24-1 | NA
CASSYSGSPPYEQYF | TGTGCCAGCAGCTATAGCGGGAGCCCTCCCTACGAGCAGTACTTC | 15 | TRBD2 | TRBJ2-7 | TRBV2 | NA
CASSIEGYGNTIYF | TGTGCCAGTAGTATCGAGGGATATGGAAACACCATATATTTT | 14 | NA | TRBJ1-3 | TRBV19 | NA
CAISEFRGGYTF | TGTGCCATCAGTGAGTTCAGGGGTGGCTACACCTTC | 12 | NA | TRBJ1-2 | TRBV10-3 | NA
CASSYELAGEITDTQYF | TGTGCCAGCAGTTACGAATTAGCGGGGGAAATCACAGATACGCAGTATTTT | 17 | TRBD2 | TRBJ2-3 | TRBV6-2/TRBV6-3 | NA
CAISVLGGGELFF | TGTGCCATCAGTGTTCTGGGGGGCGGGGAGCTGTTTTTT | 13 | NA | TRBJ2-2 | TRBV10-3 | few
CATSELTGDTDTQYF | TGTGCCACCAGTGAGCTGACAGGGGACACAGATACGCAGTATTTT | 15 | TRBD1 | TRBJ2-3 | TRBV24-1 | NA
CASSAPGNYGYTF | TGTGCCAGCAGCGCACCGGGAAACTATGGCTACACCTTC | 13 | NA | TRBJ1-2 | TRBV9 | NA
CASSLQDWGDIQYF | TGTGCCAGCAGTTTACAGGATTGGGGGGACATTCAGTACTTC | 14 | NA | TRBJ2-4 | TRBV28 | NA
CASTPGQGNVGELFF | TGTGCCAGCACGCCGGGACAGGGGAACGTCGGGGAGCTGTTTTTT | 15 | TRBD1 | TRBJ2-2 | TRBV4-2 | NA
CASSLEGPPGGTEAFF | TGTGCCAGCAGCTTGGAGGGACCACCGGGAGGCACTGAAGCTTTCTTT | 16 | NA | TRBJ1-1 | TRBV5-5 | NA
CSVQGLAGTIYNEQFF | TGCAGCGTGCAGGGACTAGCGGGAACAATCTACAATGAGCAGTTCTTC | 16 | TRBD2 | TRBJ2-1 | TRBV29-1 | NA
CASSRGQGEGLAFF | TGTGCCAGCAGCAGGGGACAGGGGGAAGGATTAGCTTTCTTT | 14 | TRBD1 | TRBJ1-1 | TRBV5-5 | NA
CASSYVPNQPQHF | TGTGCCAGCAGTTACGTTCCGAATCAGCCCCAGCATTTT | 13 | NA | TRBJ1-5 | TRBV6-5 | NA